This T cell receptor (beta chain) was retrieved from a study of early T cells in non-severe SARS-CoV-2 infection. Study-wide context: RNA in bulk from unsorted whole blood was sequenced, and chains were unpaired.

Study-wide results and limits: Matches to VDJdb favored anti-spike CD8 responses and missed private and CD4 specificities.

Unique molecular identifiers (one per individual cDNA molecule) were attached. One entry per CDR3 protein results from TCRdb running MiXCR on the 5' RACE reads. The sample lists about 83,000 distinct CDR3 sequences, roughly 15% seen once, with about 1.5% in the top ten. Looked up from germline, CDR1 is SGHVS and CDR2 is FQNEAQ. V was clipped by 4 bases and J by 4 bases, with 18 bases between them. CDR3 size: 16 residues. This clonotype was seen ten or more times. Antigen specificity is unknown. The sequence came from an adult who was a healthcare worker with PCR-confirmed SARS-CoV-2 infection or an uninfected control (not recorded which). The chain links TRBV7-8 to TRBJ2-3; perhaps TRBD1 as D (6 bases). Sequencing was carried out using whole blood. The chain's CDR3 is CASSSPGTTGSDTQYF. The CDR3 DNA sequence: TGTGCCAGCAGCTCCCCGGGGACAACGGGTTCAGATACGCAGTATTTT.